This TCR beta chain appears in the sequencing data of a study of blood T cells in healthy people across ages. Using a J-beta primer mix together with a sample-barcoded 5' primer, a second PCR was run for roughly 7 to 12 cycles. At least 2.5 million CDR3-containing paired-end reads were obtained per sample. Using its own MiXCR run on the 5' RACE reads, TCRdb lists one record per CDR3 protein. The table shows 540,000 or so distinct CDR3 sequences, with 24% occurring only once. Trimming at V came to 0 bases and at J to 3 bases, leaving 2 bases not matched to a gene. Germline values: CDR1 LNHNV, CDR2 YYDKDF (reference sequence). The CDR3 has 14 residues. The same specimen was also included in a second study, on T cells of mothers and their children. From that report: Sequencing returned over 8.5 million TCR beta CDR3 reads per mother and around 3 million per child.

V usage is TRBV15 and J usage is TRBJ2-7; 7 bases are a match to TRBD2. Specimen: blood. The receptor was isolated from a boy aged 10-17 years in good health. CDR3 protein: CATSRDGGVYEQYF. The CDR3 nucleotides are TGTGCCACCAGCAGAGATGGGGGGGTCTACGAGCAGTACTTC.